The rows below give T cell receptor beta chains drawn from one sample of a study of T cells after yellow fever vaccination. TCRdb called the 5' RACE reads again in MiXCR, with one record for every CDR3 protein. The sample records more than 300,000 distinct CDR3 sequences, around 7.3% being singletons. The input for sequencing was PBMCs, taken around 45 days after the first yellow fever vaccination. The receptors come from a man between 18 and 29 years old who received the YFV17D yellow fever vaccine. The CDR3 runs from the conserved cysteine through the conserved F or W. A D gene is named only where the DNA matches it firmly. Only part of the rows carry a size: once, few, many, or a class if the clone is expanded.

size: few; J: TRBJ2-1; V: TRBV5-5; D: TRBD1; DNA: TGTGCCAGCAGCATGTACAGGGGGACCTACAATGAGCAGTTCTTC; CDR3: CASSMYRGTYNEQFF
size: .; J: TRBJ2-5; V: TRBV5-1; D: .; DNA: TGCGCCAGCAAAGCTCTGAAGACCCAGTACTTC; CDR3: CASKALKTQYF
size: few; J: TRBJ2-1; V: TRBV9; D: TRBD2; DNA: TGTGCCAGCAGCGTAGCCCCACCGTGGGCTAGCGGGACGGTTGATGAGCAGTTCTTC; CDR3: CASSVAPPWASGTVDEQFF
size: few; J: TRBJ1-2; V: TRBV6-5; D: .; DNA: TGTGCCAGCAGTTACTCGAGGACAAGCTATGGCTACACCTTC; CDR3: CASSYSRTSYGYTF
size: .; J: TRBJ2-2; V: TRBV7-3; D: .; DNA: TGTGCCAGCAGCCCTACGACTAACATAAACACCGGGGAGCTGTTTTTT; CDR3: CASSPTTNINTGELFF
size: many; J: TRBJ1-4; V: TRBV6-6; D: TRBD1; DNA: TGTGCCAGCAGCCCAGGGGGGGGACTGTTTTTT; CDR3: CASSPGGGLFF
size: .; J: TRBJ1-1; V: TRBV9; D: TRBD1; DNA: TGTGCCAGCAGCGTAGTACCCGGGACAGGCGGGAACACTGAAGCTTTCTTT; CDR3: CASSVVPGTGGNTEAFF
size: .; J: TRBJ2-7; V: TRBV6-2/TRBV6-3; D: TRBD2; DNA: TGTGCCAGCCGATCAGGGACTAGCGGGGCCTACGAGCAGTACTTC; CDR3: CASRSGTSGAYEQYF
size: .; J: TRBJ2-1; V: TRBV20-1; D: TRBD2; DNA: TGCAGTGCTAGTCGAGCGGGGCCATGGGATGAGCAGTTCTTC; CDR3: CSASRAGPWDEQFF
size: .; J: TRBJ2-5; V: TRBV20-1; D: .; DNA: TGCAGTGCTCTGAAGCCGCCCGATCAAGAGACCCAGTACTTC; CDR3: CSALKPPDQETQYF
size: .; J: TRBJ2-3; V: TRBV4-3; D: .; DNA: TGCGCCAGCAGCCAAGACCGGCTAAGGGATACGCAGTATTTT; CDR3: CASSQDRLRDTQYF
size: few; J: TRBJ2-5; V: TRBV4-1; D: .; DNA: TGCGCCAGCAGCCACGACTGGGACTTCCAAGAGACCCAGTACTTC; CDR3: CASSHDWDFQETQYF
size: .; J: TRBJ2-2; V: TRBV5-3; D: TRBD1; DNA: TGTGCCAGAAGCCGAATCCGAGACAGGGATTACACCGGGGAGCTGTTTTTT; CDR3: CARSRIRDRDYTGELFF
size: few; J: TRBJ1-5; V: TRBV9; D: TRBD1; DNA: TGTGCCAGCAGCCCGGGGACAGGAGCATCTAATCAGCCCCAGCATTTT; CDR3: CASSPGTGASNQPQHF
size: .; J: TRBJ2-2; V: TRBV30; D: .; DNA: TGTGCCTGGAGGGTTGGGGGATTGAACACCGGGGAGCTGTTTTTT; CDR3: CAWRVGGLNTGELFF
size: many; J: TRBJ1-1; V: TRBV7-9; D: .; DNA: TGTGCCAGCAGCTCCGACGGGTGGGCTGAAGCTTTCTTT; CDR3: CASSSDGWAEAFF
size: .; J: TRBJ2-7; V: TRBV19; D: TRBD2; DNA: TGTGCCAGTAGTATTGCGGGGGGCTACGAGCAGTACTTC; CDR3: CASSIAGGYEQYF
size: few; J: TRBJ2-1; V: TRBV5-1; D: .; DNA: TGCGCCAGCAGCTTGTCGGGATGGGATGAGCAGTTCTTC; CDR3: CASSLSGWDEQFF